This T cell receptor (beta chain) came from a study of T-cell reconstitution after alpha-beta-depleted transplantation in children. This clonotype was found many times. Preparation of the TCRbeta library used unique molecular identifiers. MiXCR, run by TCRdb on the PCR reads, gives a single entry per CDR3 protein. This table holds about 610,000 distinct CDR3 sequences, roughly 10% found once. Trimming removed 6 bases from V and 7 bases from J, with 12 bases in between. The CDR3 consists of 12 residues. Sequenced material: PBMCs from the stem cell graft donor, taken from the stem cell graft. The sequence was collected from a human donor who donated a stem cell graft to a child with acute myeloid leukemia. The chain has TRBV12-3 or TRBV12-4 and TRBJ2-5; D is uncertain. CDR3 in DNA: TGTGCCAGCAGACCCAAGATCGGGACCCAGTACTTC. Its translation is CASRPKIGTQYF.